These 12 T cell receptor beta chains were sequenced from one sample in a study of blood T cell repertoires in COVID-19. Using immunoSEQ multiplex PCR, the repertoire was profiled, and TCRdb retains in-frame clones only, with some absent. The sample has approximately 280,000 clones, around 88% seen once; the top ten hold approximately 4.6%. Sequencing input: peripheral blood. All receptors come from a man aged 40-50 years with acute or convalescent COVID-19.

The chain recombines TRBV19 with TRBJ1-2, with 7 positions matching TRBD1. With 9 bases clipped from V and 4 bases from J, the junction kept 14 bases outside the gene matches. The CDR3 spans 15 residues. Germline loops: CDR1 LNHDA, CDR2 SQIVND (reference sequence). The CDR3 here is CASNPSGDRFYGYTF. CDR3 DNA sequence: TGTGCCAGCAACCCCTCGGGGGACAGATTCTATGGCTACACCTTC.

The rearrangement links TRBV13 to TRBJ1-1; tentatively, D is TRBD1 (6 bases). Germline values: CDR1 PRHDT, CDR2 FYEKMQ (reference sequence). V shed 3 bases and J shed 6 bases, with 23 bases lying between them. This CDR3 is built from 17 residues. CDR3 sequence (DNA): TGTGCCAGCAGCTTCTCCAGGGGAGTAGGTTCCGGCGCTGAAGCTTTCTTT. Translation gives CASSFSRGVGSGAEAFF.

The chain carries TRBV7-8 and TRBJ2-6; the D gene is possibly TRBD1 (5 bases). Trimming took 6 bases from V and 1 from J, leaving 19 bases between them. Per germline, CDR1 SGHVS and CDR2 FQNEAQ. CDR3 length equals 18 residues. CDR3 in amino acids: CASSTYSGLGSGANVLTF. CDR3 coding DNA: TGTGCCAGCAGTACATACTCAGGGTTGGGGTCTGGGGCCAACGTCCTGACTTTC.

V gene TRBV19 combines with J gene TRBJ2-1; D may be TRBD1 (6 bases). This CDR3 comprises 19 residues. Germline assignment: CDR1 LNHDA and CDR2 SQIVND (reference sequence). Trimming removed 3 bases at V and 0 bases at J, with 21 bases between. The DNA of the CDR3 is TGTGCCAGTAGTATTTGGGGGCCACGGGGCCCGAGCTCCTACAATGAGCAGTTCTTC. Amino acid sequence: CASSIWGPRGPSSYNEQFF.

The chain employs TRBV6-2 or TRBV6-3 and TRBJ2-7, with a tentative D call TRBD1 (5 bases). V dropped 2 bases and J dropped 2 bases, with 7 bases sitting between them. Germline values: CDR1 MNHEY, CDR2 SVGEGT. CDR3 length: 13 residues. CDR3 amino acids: CASSYRQTYEQYF. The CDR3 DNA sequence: TGTGCCAGCAGTTACCGACAGACCTACGAGCAGTACTTC.

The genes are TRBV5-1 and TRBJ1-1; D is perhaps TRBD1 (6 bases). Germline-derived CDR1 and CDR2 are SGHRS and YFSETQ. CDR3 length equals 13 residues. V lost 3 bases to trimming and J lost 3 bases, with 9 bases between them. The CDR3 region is CASSWRQDTEAFF. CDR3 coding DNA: TGCGCCAGCAGCTGGAGACAGGACACTGAAGCTTTCTTT. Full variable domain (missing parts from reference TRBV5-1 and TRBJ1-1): KAGVTQTPRYLIKTRGQQVTLSCSPISGHRSVSWYQQTPGQGLQFLFEYFSETQRNKGNFPGRFSGRQFSNSRSEMNVSTLELGDSALYLCASSWRQDTEAFFGQGTRLTVV.

The CDR3 nucleotides read TGTGCCAGCAGCCAATGGACAGGGCTCGGCTACACCTTC. This sequence encodes CASSQWTGLGYTF. The rearrangement joins TRBV14 to TRBJ1-2, with TRBD1 matching over 8 bases. CDR1 is SGHDN, CDR2 FVKESK, per germline. The J segment lost 8 bases and the V segment lost 2 bases, leaving 4 bases of the junction unmatched. This CDR3 spans 13 amino acids.

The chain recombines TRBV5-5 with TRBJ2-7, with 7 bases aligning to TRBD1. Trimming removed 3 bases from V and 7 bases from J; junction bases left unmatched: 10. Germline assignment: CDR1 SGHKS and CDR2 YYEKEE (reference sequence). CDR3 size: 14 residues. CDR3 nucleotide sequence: TGTGCCAGCAGCTACCAGACAGGGCTGGGGGAGCAGTACTTC. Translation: CASSYQTGLGEQYF.

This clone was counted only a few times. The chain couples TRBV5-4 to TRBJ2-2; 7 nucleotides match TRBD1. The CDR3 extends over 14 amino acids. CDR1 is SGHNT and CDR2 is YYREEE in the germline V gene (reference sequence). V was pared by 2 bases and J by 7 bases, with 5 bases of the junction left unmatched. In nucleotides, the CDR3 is TGTGCCAGCAGCTTAGGGGGCTATAGCGGGGAGCTGTTTTTT. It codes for CASSLGGYSGELFF.

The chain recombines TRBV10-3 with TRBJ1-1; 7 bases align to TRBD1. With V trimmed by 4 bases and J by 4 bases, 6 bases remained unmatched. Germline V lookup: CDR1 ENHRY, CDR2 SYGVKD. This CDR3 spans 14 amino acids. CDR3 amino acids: CAISVDREGTEAFF. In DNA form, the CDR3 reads TGTGCCATCAGTGTCGACAGGGAAGGCACTGAAGCTTTCTTT.

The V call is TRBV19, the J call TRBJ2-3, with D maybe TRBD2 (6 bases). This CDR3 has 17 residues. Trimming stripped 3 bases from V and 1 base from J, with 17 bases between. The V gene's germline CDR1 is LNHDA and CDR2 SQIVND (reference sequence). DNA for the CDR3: TGTGCCAGTAGTATGATCGCAGCGGGCCGTGGCACAGATACGCAGTATTTT. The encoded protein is CASSMIAAGRGTDTQYF.

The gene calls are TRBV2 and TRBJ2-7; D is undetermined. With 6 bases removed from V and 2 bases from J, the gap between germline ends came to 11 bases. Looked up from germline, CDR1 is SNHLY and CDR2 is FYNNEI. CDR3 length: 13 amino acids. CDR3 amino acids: CASRAEAAYEQYF. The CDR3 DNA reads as TGTGCCAGCAGAGCCGAGGCAGCCTACGAGCAGTACTTC.